Sequencing of this T cell receptor (beta chain) was carried out in a study of blood T cell repertoires in COVID-19. Overall study context: COVID-19 samples from acute and convalescent phases originated in the United States, Italy and Spain. PBMCs, B-cell-depleted T cells, or T cells provided the cDNA or gDNA that made up the material.

How the authors handled the data: Counts of nucleated cells, estimated from reference gene primer amplification, were obtained. Using immunoSEQ multiplex PCR, the repertoire was profiled, and TCRdb retains in-frame clones only, with some absent. The DNA gave D and trimming, while V, J and clone size come from that table. The sample shows around 450,000 clones, about 85% of them seen only once. All enrollees were roughly 18 to 89 years old and from roughly 26 US areas. The germline V gene encodes CDR1 SEHNR and CDR2 FQNEAQ (reference sequence). The CDR3 is 16 amino acids. The germline V and J ends were trimmed by 5 bases and 8 bases, with 22 bases remaining between them.

This receptor was identified in a woman under 30 with acute COVID-19. The V and J genes are TRBV7-9 and TRBJ1-5; D remains ambiguous. Sequencing input: PBMCs or T cells enriched from blood (not recorded which). The CDR3 nucleotides read TGTGCCAGCAGCCCGGGAGGCACCCTATCATATGAGCCCCAGCATTTT. Encoded protein: CASSPGGTLSYEPQHF.